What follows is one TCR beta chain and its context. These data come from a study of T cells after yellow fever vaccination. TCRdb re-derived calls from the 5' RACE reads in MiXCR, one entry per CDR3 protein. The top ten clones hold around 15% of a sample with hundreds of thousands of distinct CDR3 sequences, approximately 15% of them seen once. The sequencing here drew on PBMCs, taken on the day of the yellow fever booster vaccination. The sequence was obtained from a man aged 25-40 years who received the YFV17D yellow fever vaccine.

For the CDR3, the DNA is TGTGCCAGCAGCTACCAGCTAGCGGGGACCCCCCACGAGCAGTACTTC. This codes for CASSYQLAGTPHEQYF. This chain uses TRBV7-9 with TRBJ2-7, with 9 bases aligning to TRBD2. In germline, CDR1 is SEHNR, CDR2 FQNEAQ (reference sequence). This CDR3 comprises 16 residues. Trimming at V came to 4 bases and at J to 5 bases, leaving 12 bases not matched to a gene.